The clone carrying this TCR beta chain was seen more than once but under ten times. The antigen is unknown. The data stem from a study of T-cell memory formation after mild COVID-19. Overall study findings and caveats: The CD4+ clones that contracted clustered mainly within CM and EM, and the CD8+ clones concentrated in EMRA. While clones contracting from day 15 to 85 were balanced between CD4 and CD8, later expanders leaned CD4+.

This CDR3 contains 17 residues. Germline loops: CDR1 DFQATT, CDR2 SNEGSKA (reference sequence). Germline trimming cut 5 bases from V and 2 bases from J; bases unmatched to any gene: 8. TCR alpha and TCR beta cDNA libraries carrying sample barcodes and UMIs came from 5'RACE with constant-segment primers. MiXCR, run by TCRdb on the 5' RACE reads, gives a single entry per CDR3 protein. This table has more than 400,000 distinct CDR3 sequences, 15% to 20% appearing once. This clonotype was obtained from an adult woman who had mild COVID-19 (a few samples of this study predate the infection). Cell type and time point are not known. Source material: PBMCs or a T cell subset sorted from them (not recorded which). V and J are TRBV20-1 and TRBJ2-6, with 11 bases fitting TRBD1. The CDR3 sequence is CSASPGTGGTGANVLTF. In DNA form, the CDR3 reads TGCAGTGCTTCCCCCGGGACAGGGGGGACTGGGGCCAACGTCCTGACTTTC.